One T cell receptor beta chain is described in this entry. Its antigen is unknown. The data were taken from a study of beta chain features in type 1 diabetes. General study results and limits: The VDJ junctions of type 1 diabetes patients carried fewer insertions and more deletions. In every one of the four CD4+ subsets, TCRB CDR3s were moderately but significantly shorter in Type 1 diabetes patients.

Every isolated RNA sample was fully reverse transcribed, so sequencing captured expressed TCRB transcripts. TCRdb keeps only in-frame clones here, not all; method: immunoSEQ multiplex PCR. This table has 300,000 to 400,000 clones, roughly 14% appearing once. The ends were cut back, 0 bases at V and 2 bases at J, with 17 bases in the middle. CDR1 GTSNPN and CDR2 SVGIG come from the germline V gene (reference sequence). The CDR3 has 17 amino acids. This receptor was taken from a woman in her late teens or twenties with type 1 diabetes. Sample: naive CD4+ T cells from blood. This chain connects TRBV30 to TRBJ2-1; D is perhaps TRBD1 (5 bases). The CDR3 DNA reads TGTGCCTGGAGTGTACTCTCGCCAGGGAACACCTACAATGAGCAGTTCTTC. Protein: CAWSVLSPGNTYNEQFF.